The 15 T cell receptor beta chains presented below share a single source sample, sequenced in a study of OX40 agonist ivuxolimab in advanced cancers. Repertoires were generated with immunoSEQ multiplex PCR, while TCRdb's copy carries only in-frame clones and drops some. The sample includes about 64,000 clones, about four fifths of them seen just once. Source: CD4+ or CD8+ T cells sorted from blood, taken in a trial of the OX40 agonist ivuxolimab. Receptors originate from an adult with an advanced solid tumor such as melanoma, head and neck, liver or kidney cancer.

This chain uses TRBV5-6 with TRBJ1-5; 9 bases are shared with TRBD1. The CDR3 consists of 15 residues. From germline, CDR1 is SGHDT and CDR2 YYEEEE. Losses at the gene ends were 3 bases for V and 6 bases for J; bases not matched to a gene: 7. The DNA for the CDR3 is TGTGCCAGCAGCTCCGGGGACAGGGCTTTTCAGCCCCAGCATTTT. The encoded protein is CASSSGDRAFQPQHF.

The V gene is TRBV5-1, the J gene TRBJ1-2; D perhaps matches TRBD1 (5 bases). The CDR3 is 15 amino acids. The V and J ends lost 0 bases and 5 bases respectively, with 14 bases between them. CDR1 and CDR2 (germline): SGHRS, YFSETQ. CDR3 coding DNA: TGCGCCAGCAGCTTGGGCGGGGCGCCCGCTTATGGCTACACCTTC. Translated, it gives CASSLGGAPAYGYTF. Full variable domain (rest looked up from reference TRBV5-1 and TRBJ1-2): KAGVTQTPRYLIKTRGQQVTLSCSPISGHRSVSWYQQTPGQGLQFLFEYFSETQRNKGNFPGRFSGRQFSNSRSEMNVSTLELGDSALYLCASSLGGAPAYGYTFGSGTRLTVV.

The chain couples TRBV19 to TRBJ1-5, with D unclear. Germline CDR1 and CDR2: LNHDA and SQIVND (reference sequence). The CDR3 is made up of 15 amino acids. Trimming removed 3 bases from V and 0 bases from J, with 9 bases in between. The CDR3 sequence is CASSIRRNSNQPQHF. The CDR3 nucleotides read TGTGCCAGTAGTATTCGCCGGAATAGCAATCAGCCCCAGCATTTT.

DNA of the CDR3: TGTGCCAGCAGCCCGGCGGGCGGGGGGGCCGGAGAGACCCAGTACTTC. Protein product: CASSPAGGGAGETQYF. The V call is TRBV9, the J call TRBJ2-5; 9 nucleotides line up with TRBD2. Germline CDR1 SGDLS, CDR2 YYNGEE. Losses at the gene ends were 4 bases for V and 4 bases for J; bases not matched to a gene: 11. The CDR3 sequence is 16 residues long.

The genes are TRBV6-5 and TRBJ1-1; 7 bases are shared with TRBD1. Per germline, CDR1 MNHEY and CDR2 SVGAGI. The CDR3 loop spans 14 amino acids. V dropped 5 bases and J dropped 5; count of bases not matched to a gene: 8. The CDR3 region has the DNA TGTGCCAGCAGTGCCCGGGACAGAGGGACTGAAGCTTTCTTT. Protein: CASSARDRGTEAFF.

The CDR3, as DNA: TGTGCCAGCAGGGCTAGCGGGGGGTTCCACCAAGAGACCCAGTACTTC. Residues: CASRASGGFHQETQYF. The rearrangement joins TRBV7-8 to TRBJ2-5, with TRBD2 matching 11 bases. CDR1 and CDR2 (germline): SGHVS, FQNEAQ. The trim removed 6 bases at V and 0 bases at J, leaving 6 bases unmatched. This CDR3 is 16 amino acids long.

The gene calls are TRBV6-5 and TRBJ1-5; the match to TRBD1 covers 7 bases. CDR1 and CDR2 from the germline V gene are MNHEY and SVGAGI. CDR3 length equals 15 residues. Losses at the gene ends were 5 bases for V and 5 bases for J; bases not matched to a gene: 9. The CDR3 here is CASSPNTGVDQPQHF. The CDR3 nucleotides are TGTGCCAGCAGTCCTAATACAGGGGTGGATCAGCCCCAGCATTTT.

This clone showed up just a few times. The chain couples TRBV15 to TRBJ1-1, with D unresolved. In germline, CDR1 is LNHNV, CDR2 YYDKDF (reference sequence). The CDR3 consists of 12 residues. V shed 3 bases and J shed 9 bases, with 11 bases lying between them. The CDR3 loop is CATSSPERKAFF. The CDR3 coding sequence is TGTGCCACCAGCAGCCCGGAGCGGAAAGCTTTCTTT.

The chain couples TRBV9 to TRBJ2-3, with 11 bases fitting TRBD2. CDR3 length: 17 residues. The J segment lost 4 bases and the V segment lost 4 bases, leaving 11 bases of the junction unmatched. Germline V lookup: CDR1 SGDLS, CDR2 YYNGEE. CDR3 in DNA: TGTGCCAGCAGCCCAAAGCTAGCGGGGGGCGGGGCAGATACGCAGTATTTT. It codes for CASSPKLAGGGADTQYF.

This chain joins TRBV19 and TRBJ2-5, with 8 bases lining up with TRBD2. The germline V gene has CDR1 LNHDA and CDR2 SQIVND (reference sequence). The CDR3 is 16 residues long. V was clipped by 5 bases and J by 4 bases; unmatched bases: 12. CDR3 in DNA: TGTGCCAGTAGTCTGGTGGGAGCGGGGGAGCGAGAGACCCAGTACTTC. Residues: CASSLVGAGERETQYF. Full variable domain (outside the CDR3, taken from reference TRBV19 and TRBJ2-5): DGGITQSPKYLFRKEGQNVTLSCEQNLNHDAMYWYRQDPGQGLRLIYYSQIVNDFQKGDIAEGYSVSREKKESFPLTVTSAQKNPTAFYLCASSLVGAGERETQYFGPGTRLLVL.

The rearrangement joins TRBV19 to TRBJ2-5; D possibly uses TRBD1 or TRBD2 (5 bases each). Germline V CDR1 and CDR2: LNHDA, SQIVND (reference sequence). The length of the CDR3 is 16 residues. V was trimmed by 7 bases and J by 1 base, leaving 19 bases between them. The CDR3, as DNA: TGTGCCAGTACAACGACCTATCGAGGGGCCCAAGAGACCCAGTACTTC. The encoded protein is CASTTTYRGAQETQYF.

V and J are TRBV6-1 and TRBJ1-2; D is uncertain. V shed 4 bases and J shed 8 bases, with 2 bases lying between them. The CDR3 covers 9 residues. CDR1 MNHNS and CDR2 SASEGT come from the germline V gene. CDR3 nucleotide sequence: TGTGCCAGCAGTGGGGGCTACACCTTC. It specifies CASSGGYTF.

This chain uses TRBV5-1 with TRBJ2-7; 7 bases agree with TRBD1. V shed 4 bases, J shed 5 bases, and the junction held 12 bases outside the gene matches. This CDR3 has 15 residues. Germline V gives CDR1 SGHRS, CDR2 YFSETQ. CDR3 nucleotides: TGCGCCAGCAGCGCCTCCGGGACAGATTGGAACGAGCAGTACTTC. As protein: CASSASGTDWNEQYF. Looking up the rest from reference TRBV5-1 and TRBJ2-7 gives the full variable domain: KAGVTQTPRYLIKTRGQQVTLSCSPISGHRSVSWYQQTPGQGLQFLFEYFSETQRNKGNFPGRFSGRQFSNSRSEMNVSTLELGDSALYLCASSASGTDWNEQYFGPGTRLTVT.

This sequence joins TRBV6-6 and TRBJ2-2, with a tentative D call TRBD2 (6 bases). Trimming cost V 5 bases and J 2 bases, with 9 bases left between them. CDR1 and CDR2 (germline): MNHNY, SVGAGI (reference sequence). CDR3 length: 14 amino acids. The CDR3 DNA is TGTGCCAGCAGTCGGAGGGGAAACACCGGGGAGCTGTTTTTT. It codes for CASSRRGNTGELFF.

DNA of the CDR3: TGTGCCAGCTCACCACAGGGGGCGGGCGCTGAAGCTTTCTTT. This codes for CASSPQGAGAEAFF. The chain couples TRBV18 to TRBJ1-1; the match to TRBD1 covers 7 bases. The CDR3 extends over 14 amino acids. V lost 1 base to trimming and J lost 6 bases; unmatched junction nucleotides: 5. Germline V gene sequence: CDR1 KGHSH, CDR2 LQKENI.